The 16 T cell receptor beta chains reported below all come from one sample, sequenced in a study of CD8+CD57+ T cells in acquired aplastic anemia. Using genomic DNA as the template, TCR beta VDJ and CDR3 profiling was carried out. From the reads, TCRdb called clonotypes with MiXCR, one entry per CDR3 protein. The sample carries around 210,000 distinct CDR3 sequences, approximately 65% recorded once. The sequenced patients had an expansion of CD8+CD57+ cells seen by flow cytometry. Material: sorted CD4+, CD8+, or CD8+CD57+ T cells (not recorded which) from PBMCs. These receptors all stem from a human donor with aplastic anemia.

This clonotype came up once. Relative to the germline gene, one junction end is altered; a read error may explain this. This chain uses TRBV24-1 with TRBJ2-3; the D gene is possibly TRBD1 (6 bases). This CDR3 contains 18 residues. CDR1 and CDR2 from the germline V gene are KGHDR and SFDVKD. For the CDR3, the DNA is TGTGCCAGCAGTTTCGACCTTCTAGAGGGGGTGGACACAGATACGCAGTATTTT. Its protein product is CASSFDLLEGVDTDTQYF.

This clonotype was recorded at least ten times. The genes are TRBV4-1 and TRBJ1-1; D ambiguous. Deletions cut 0 bases from V and 5 bases from J, with 13 bases between. This CDR3 contains 15 residues. The germline V gene encodes CDR1 MGHRA and CDR2 YSYEKL. The CDR3 loop is CASSQDGVVMTEAFF. The CDR3 nucleotides are TGCGCCAGCAGCCAAGATGGGGTTGTGATGACTGAAGCTTTCTTT.

This clonotype turned up a few times. This rearrangement joins TRBV24-1 to TRBJ2-3; 8 bases match TRBD2. The CDR3 totals 14 residues. Germline V CDR1 and CDR2: KGHDR, SFDVKD. V dropped 9 bases and J dropped 0; count of bases not matched to a gene: 4. The CDR3 DNA follows: TGTGCCACCGGTAGCGGGGCTAGCACAGATACGCAGTATTTT. Encoded protein: CATGSGASTDTQYF.

This rearrangement joins TRBV5-6 to TRBJ2-5; 12 nucleotides line up with TRBD2. The CDR3 length is 17 residues. Germline V gives CDR1 SGHDT, CDR2 YYEEEE. Trimming at V came to 2 bases and at J to 4 bases, leaving 9 bases not matched to a gene. The CDR3 sequence is CASSFGLAGGLRETQYF. The CDR3 nucleotides read TGTGCCAGCAGCTTTGGCCTAGCGGGAGGGCTGCGAGAGACCCAGTACTTC. The variable domain in full, with the rest retrieved from reference TRBV5-6 and TRBJ2-5, is DAGVTQSPTHLIKTRGQQVTLRCSPKSGHDTVSWYQQALGQGPQFIFQYYEEEERQRGNFPDRFSGHQFPNYSSELNVNALLLGDSALYLCASSFGLAGGLRETQYFGPGTRLLVL.

This rearrangement joins TRBV7-2 to TRBJ2-5; TRBD2 might be the D (5 bases). Per germline, CDR1 SGHTA and CDR2 FQGNSA. The CDR3 loop spans 16 amino acids. Between the trimmed V and J ends, which lost 0 bases and 4 bases, there was a span of 15 bases. This CDR3 reads CASSLALADLGETQYF. The CDR3 DNA reads as TGTGCCAGCAGCTTAGCGTTGGCGGACTTAGGAGAGACCCAGTACTTC.

This chain links TRBV7-9 with TRBJ1-4, with 9 bases identical to TRBD1. J was trimmed by 7 bases and V by 5 bases; bases with no gene match: 8. The V gene's germline CDR1 is SEHNR and CDR2 FQNEAQ (reference sequence). CDR3 length: 15 amino acids. CDR3 sequence: CASSLPGQGSEKLFF. The CDR3 coding sequence is TGTGCCAGCAGCCTCCCGGGACAGGGAAGTGAAAAACTGTTTTTT.

Many counts were recorded for this clonotype. The V and J genes are TRBV19 and TRBJ1-2, with 12 bases identical to TRBD1. Germline trimming cut 3 bases from V and 5 bases from J; bases unmatched to any gene: 4. Germline values: CDR1 LNHDA, CDR2 SQIVND (reference sequence). The CDR3 has 15 amino acids. The CDR3 sequence: CASSIGTGGGYGYTF. The CDR3 DNA sequence: TGTGCCAGTAGTATTGGGACAGGGGGCGGATATGGCTACACCTTC.

The chain carries TRBV6-1 and TRBJ1-2; D not certain. The ends were cut back, 5 bases at V and 8 bases at J, with 18 bases in the middle. CDR1 MNHNS and CDR2 SASEGT come from the germline V gene. The CDR3 loop spans 14 amino acids. CDR3 DNA sequence: TGTGCCAGCAGTTATGAGTATAATCGTCCGGGCTACACCTTC. It codes for CASSYEYNRPGYTF.

The rearrangement joins TRBV4-1 to TRBJ1-1, with 9 bases lining up with TRBD1. The V and J ends lost 4 bases and 1 base, in that order; junction bases with no gene match: 10. This CDR3 contains 17 residues. Germline CDR1 is MGHRA and CDR2 is YSYEKL. CDR3 sequence reads: CASSLGTGRVRNTEAFF. CDR3 bases: TGCGCCAGCAGCCTAGGGACAGGGAGGGTGAGGAACACTGAAGCTTTCTTT.

The rearrangement links TRBV14 to TRBJ2-7; D is unclear. The length of the CDR3 is 12 residues. Germline V CDR1 and CDR2: SGHDN, FVKESK. Deletions cut 8 bases from V and 7 bases from J, with 15 bases between. CDR3 coding DNA: TGTGCCAGCTCACCACCCTTAGGAGAGCAGTACTTC. Protein sequence: CASSPPLGEQYF.

This chain connects TRBV19 to TRBJ1-2, with TRBD1 matching 10 bases. After removal of 9 bases from V and 5 bases from J, the junction contained 12 bases not matched to a gene. Germline loops: CDR1 LNHDA, CDR2 SQIVND (reference sequence). The length of the CDR3 is 15 residues. The DNA of the CDR3 is TGTGCCAGCAGCACCGGGACAGGGGTAGGGTATGGCTACACCTTC. Protein product: CASSTGTGVGYGYTF. Full variable domain (remainder filled in from reference TRBV19 and TRBJ1-2): DGGITQSPKYLFRKEGQNVTLSCEQNLNHDAMYWYRQDPGQGLRLIYYSQIVNDFQKGDIAEGYSVSREKKESFPLTVTSAQKNPTAFYLCASSTGTGVGYGYTFGSGTRLTVV.

This clonotype was recorded many times. V and J are TRBV5-1 and TRBJ1-6, with 8 positions matching TRBD1. The CDR3 consists of 14 residues. Unmatched junction bases numbered 7, after V lost 7 bases and J lost 7 bases. The germline gives CDR1 SGHRS, CDR2 YFSETQ. The CDR3 protein is CASETGTGNSPLHF. The CDR3 coding sequence is TGCGCCAGCGAGACCGGGACAGGAAATTCACCCCTCCACTTT.

The V call is TRBV7-2, the J call TRBJ1-2, with D unresolved. Germline-derived CDR1 and CDR2 are SGHTA and FQGNSA. The CDR3 has 13 amino acids. V was shortened by 3 bases and J by 4 bases, with 9 bases between the two germline ends. The CDR3 is CASSLNLPYGYTF. The CDR3 DNA reads TGTGCCAGCAGCTTGAATCTCCCCTATGGCTACACCTTC. Supplemented by reference TRBV7-2 and TRBJ1-2, the full variable domain reads GAGVSQSPSNKVTEKGKDVELRCDPISGHTALYWYRQSLGQGLEFLIYFQGNSAPDKSGLPSDRFSAERTGGSVSTLTIQRTQQEDSAVYLCASSLNLPYGYTFGSGTRLTVV.

The V and J genes are TRBV29-1 and TRBJ2-3; D is possibly TRBD1 (5 bases). The CDR3 has 15 residues. The germline V gene has CDR1 SQVTM and CDR2 ANQGSEA. The V end was cut by 2 bases, the J end by 3 bases, with 15 bases between. The CDR3 bases are TGCAGCGTTGAACGGACACCCCAGGCGACAGATACGCAGTATTTT. This gives the protein CSVERTPQATDTQYF.

V gene TRBV20-1 combines with J gene TRBJ1-1; D possibly corresponds to TRBD1 (6 bases). This CDR3 has 14 amino acids. The ends were cut back, 5 bases at V and 0 bases at J, with 13 bases in the middle. CDR1 DFQATT and CDR2 SNEGSKA come from the germline V gene (reference sequence). The CDR3 nucleotides read TGCAGTGCTTTTACAGGGACTATGAACACTGAAGCTTTCTTT. This sequence encodes CSAFTGTMNTEAFF.

The rearrangement links TRBV7-2 to TRBJ2-7, with 10 bases that match TRBD2. V trimming: 3 bases; J trimming: 3 bases; junction bases outside the gene matches: 5. This CDR3 is built from 15 residues. Germline V CDR1 and CDR2: SGHTA, FQGNSA. The CDR3 region has the DNA TGTGCCAGCAGCTTGAGCGGGGGGGACCTCTACGAGCAGTACTTC. Translated: CASSLSGGDLYEQYF.